This TCR beta chain originates from a study of early T cells in non-severe SARS-CoV-2 infection. The V gene's germline CDR1 is DFQATT and CDR2 SNEGSKA (reference sequence). The ends were cut back, 2 bases at V and 1 base at J, with 9 bases in the middle. The CDR3 extends over 13 amino acids. TCRdb re-analysed the 5' RACE reads in MiXCR, keeping a single row per CDR3 protein. The sample holds about 110,000 distinct CDR3 sequences, around an eighth seen once. This clonotype was picked up a small number of times. Input material: whole blood. This receptor was obtained from an adult who was a healthcare worker with PCR-confirmed SARS-CoV-2 infection or an uninfected control (not recorded which). V usage is TRBV20-1 and J usage is TRBJ2-7; D perhaps matches TRBD1 (6 bases). The CDR3 coding sequence is TGCAGTGCTAGAAAGACAGGATCCTACGAGCAGTACTTC. Amino acids: CSARKTGSYEQYF.